A selection of T cell receptor beta chains follows, all from one sample in a study of T cell responses to AZD1222 COVID-19 vaccine. TCRdb's table, derived via immunoSEQ multiplex PCR, lists solely in-frame clones and lacks some. The table lists about 160,000 clones, about 92% of them singletons. This specimen was peripheral blood, taken 28 days after the second AZD1222 dose. Receptor source: an adult who received the AZD1222 COVID-19 vaccine. The CDR3 runs from the conserved cysteine through the conserved F or W. The order of the fields is J gene, V gene, clone size, D gene, CDR3 protein, CDR3 DNA. D genes are given only for firm matches. Not every row has a clone size; where given, it reads once, few, many or a size class.

J gene: TRBJ1-4
V gene: TRBV5-1
clone size: NA
D gene: TRBD1
CDR3 protein: CASSLYPGTANEKLFF
CDR3 DNA: TGCGCCAGCAGCTTGTACCCCGGGACAGCGAATGAAAAACTGTTTTTT

J gene: TRBJ2-7
V gene: TRBV6-1
clone size: NA
D gene: TRBD2
CDR3 protein: CASSDAGLAGGYTYEQYF
CDR3 DNA: TGTGCCAGCAGTGATGCAGGACTAGCGGGAGGCTATACCTACGAGCAGTACTTC

J gene: TRBJ1-5
V gene: TRBV12-3/TRBV12-4
clone size: NA
D gene: NA
CDR3 protein: CASSSNQPQHF
CDR3 DNA: TGTGCCAGCAGTTCTAATCAGCCCCAGCATTTT

J gene: TRBJ1-5
V gene: TRBV6-5
clone size: NA
D gene: NA
CDR3 protein: CASSISGGTPVHF
CDR3 DNA: TGTGCCAGCAGTATCAGCGGGGGGACTCCGGTGCATTTT

J gene: TRBJ2-7
V gene: TRBV7-9
clone size: NA
D gene: TRBD2
CDR3 protein: CASSLSGGAYEQYF
CDR3 DNA: TGTGCCAGCAGCTTGTCGGGAGGGGCGTACGAGCAGTACTTC

J gene: TRBJ1-1
V gene: TRBV9
clone size: NA
D gene: NA
CDR3 protein: CASSPRGGVMNTEAFF
CDR3 DNA: TGTGCCAGCAGCCCCCGCGGAGGGGTTATGAACACTGAAGCTTTCTTT

J gene: TRBJ2-7
V gene: TRBV5-4
clone size: NA
D gene: NA
CDR3 protein: CASSFILGEQYF
CDR3 DNA: TGTGCCAGCAGCTTCATTCTAGGCGAGCAGTACTTC

J gene: TRBJ2-2
V gene: TRBV6-2/TRBV6-3
clone size: NA
D gene: NA
CDR3 protein: CASSYNRVDGELFF
CDR3 DNA: TGTGCCAGCAGTTACAATAGGGTTGATGGGGAGCTGTTTTTT

J gene: TRBJ2-1
V gene: TRBV6-6
clone size: NA
D gene: NA
CDR3 protein: CASTKGAHSSYNEQFF
CDR3 DNA: TGTGCCAGCACTAAAGGAGCTCACAGCTCCTACAATGAGCAGTTCTTC

J gene: TRBJ1-1
V gene: TRBV19
clone size: NA
D gene: NA
CDR3 protein: CASSIMGQSNTEAFF
CDR3 DNA: TGTGCCAGTAGTATTATGGGTCAGTCGAACACTGAAGCTTTCTTT

J gene: TRBJ2-1
V gene: TRBV6-6
clone size: NA
D gene: TRBD2
CDR3 protein: CASSYSLAGGDNEQFF
CDR3 DNA: TGTGCCAGCAGTTACTCACTAGCGGGAGGAGACAATGAGCAGTTCTTC

J gene: TRBJ1-4
V gene: TRBV5-4
clone size: once
D gene: NA
CDR3 protein: CASSLAGAYHEKLFF
CDR3 DNA: TGTGCCAGCAGCTTGGCAGGAGCCTACCATGAAAAACTGTTTTTT

J gene: TRBJ1-2
V gene: TRBV10-3
clone size: once
D gene: TRBD1
CDR3 protein: CAIRRGTGETNYGYTF
CDR3 DNA: TGTGCCATCAGGAGGGGGACAGGGGAAACAAACTATGGCTACACCTTC

J gene: TRBJ1-1
V gene: TRBV28
clone size: NA
D gene: NA
CDR3 protein: CASGAWQGEAFF
CDR3 DNA: TGTGCCAGCGGCGCTTGGCAGGGTGAAGCTTTCTTT

J gene: TRBJ2-7
V gene: TRBV14
clone size: once
D gene: NA
CDR3 protein: CASSYRTATYEQYF
CDR3 DNA: TGTGCCAGCAGCTATAGGACAGCTACCTACGAGCAGTACTTC

J gene: TRBJ2-7
V gene: TRBV19
clone size: NA
D gene: NA
CDR3 protein: CASSIRSWGYEQYF
CDR3 DNA: TGTGCCAGTAGTATTCGTAGTTGGGGGTACGAGCAGTACTTC

J gene: TRBJ2-2
V gene: TRBV12-5
clone size: NA
D gene: NA
CDR3 protein: CASGLVLGVRQGQGTNTGELFF
CDR3 DNA: TGTGCTAGTGGTTTGGTACTAGGTGTAAGGCAGGGACAAGGGACTAACACCGGGGAGCTGTTTTTT

J gene: TRBJ2-1
V gene: TRBV28
clone size: few
D gene: TRBD1
CDR3 protein: CASSPWTGINEQFF
CDR3 DNA: TGTGCCAGCAGCCCCTGGACAGGGATCAATGAGCAGTTCTTC

J gene: TRBJ2-7
V gene: TRBV2
clone size: NA
D gene: NA
CDR3 protein: CASSRDTRQYF
CDR3 DNA: TGTGCCAGCAGTCGAGACACTAGGCAGTACTTC

J gene: TRBJ1-6
V gene: TRBV5-4
clone size: NA
D gene: NA
CDR3 protein: CASSLSRTLNSPLHF
CDR3 DNA: TGTGCCAGCAGCTTGTCACGGACACTTAATTCACCCCTCCACTTT

J gene: TRBJ1-2
V gene: TRBV2
clone size: NA
D gene: TRBD1
CDR3 protein: CASSEDRFSGYTF
CDR3 DNA: TGTGCCAGCAGTGAGGACAGGTTTTCTGGCTACACCTTC

J gene: TRBJ1-1
V gene: TRBV7-9
clone size: NA
D gene: NA
CDR3 protein: CASSLEGGTEAFF
CDR3 DNA: TGTGCCAGCAGCTTAGAAGGGGGCACTGAAGCTTTCTTT

J gene: TRBJ1-5
V gene: TRBV6-2/TRBV6-3
clone size: once
D gene: NA
CDR3 protein: CASSYSFLQPQHF
CDR3 DNA: TGTGCCAGCAGTTACTCGTTTTTGCAGCCCCAGCATTTT

J gene: TRBJ2-6
V gene: TRBV19
clone size: NA
D gene: NA
CDR3 protein: CASSAGSGANVLTF
CDR3 DNA: TGTGCCAGTAGTGCCGGGTCGGGGGCCAACGTCCTGACTTTC

J gene: TRBJ2-1
V gene: TRBV29-1
clone size: NA
D gene: NA
CDR3 protein: CSVAGPRTNEQFF
CDR3 DNA: TGCAGCGTTGCGGGCCCGAGGACCAATGAGCAGTTCTTC

J gene: TRBJ2-1
V gene: TRBV19
clone size: few
D gene: NA
CDR3 protein: CASRVGAFYNEQFF
CDR3 DNA: TGTGCCAGTAGGGTGGGGGCTTTTTACAATGAGCAGTTCTTC

J gene: TRBJ2-7
V gene: TRBV2
clone size: once
D gene: NA
CDR3 protein: CASRRTSTVNSYEQYF
CDR3 DNA: TGTGCCAGCAGGCGAACGTCGACAGTGAATTCCTACGAGCAGTACTTC

J gene: TRBJ1-1
V gene: TRBV18
clone size: NA
D gene: TRBD1
CDR3 protein: CASSPFSTGEDEAFF
CDR3 DNA: TGTGCCAGCTCACCGTTCTCGACAGGGGAGGATGAAGCTTTCTTT

J gene: TRBJ1-2
V gene: TRBV28
clone size: NA
D gene: NA
CDR3 protein: CASSFWGREEGYTF
CDR3 DNA: TGTGCCAGCAGTTTTTGGGGCAGGGAGGAAGGCTACACCTTC

J gene: TRBJ2-5
V gene: TRBV19
clone size: NA
D gene: NA
CDR3 protein: CASSTDSQETQYF
CDR3 DNA: TGTGCCAGTAGCACAGACAGCCAAGAGACCCAGTACTTC

J gene: TRBJ2-1
V gene: TRBV6-2/TRBV6-3
clone size: NA
D gene: NA
CDR3 protein: CASSHPHRGEQFF
CDR3 DNA: TGTGCCAGCAGTCACCCCCACAGAGGTGAGCAGTTCTTC

J gene: TRBJ1-2
V gene: TRBV24-1
clone size: NA
D gene: NA
CDR3 protein: CAAPLNGYTF
CDR3 DNA: TGTGCCGCACCACTGAATGGCTACACCTTC

J gene: TRBJ2-1
V gene: TRBV7-3
clone size: NA
D gene: NA
CDR3 protein: CASSLGYGYNEQFF
CDR3 DNA: TGTGCCAGCAGCTTAGGGTACGGTTACAATGAGCAGTTCTTC

J gene: TRBJ1-6
V gene: TRBV25-1
clone size: NA
D gene: TRBD1
CDR3 protein: CASTDRDSWNSPLHF
CDR3 DNA: TGTGCCAGCACGGACCGGGACAGCTGGAATTCACCCCTCCACTTT

J gene: TRBJ2-7
V gene: TRBV10-3
clone size: NA
D gene: TRBD1
CDR3 protein: CAISVGTGGIYEQYF
CDR3 DNA: TGTGCCATCAGTGTGGGGACAGGGGGGATTTACGAGCAGTACTTC

J gene: TRBJ1-1
V gene: TRBV7-2
clone size: NA
D gene: TRBD1
CDR3 protein: CASSLAGQGGTEAFF
CDR3 DNA: TGTGCCAGCAGCTTAGCGGGACAGGGTGGGACTGAAGCTTTCTTT

J gene: TRBJ2-1
V gene: TRBV3-1/TRBV3-2
clone size: NA
D gene: TRBD2
CDR3 protein: CASSQKTSGVPTYNEQFF
CDR3 DNA: TGTGCCAGCAGCCAAAAGACTAGCGGGGTACCAACGTACAATGAGCAGTTCTTC

J gene: TRBJ1-4
V gene: TRBV23-1
clone size: NA
D gene: NA
CDR3 protein: CASSQSGPHHEKLFF
CDR3 DNA: TGCGCCAGCAGTCAATCAGGGCCCCATCATGAAAAACTGTTTTTT